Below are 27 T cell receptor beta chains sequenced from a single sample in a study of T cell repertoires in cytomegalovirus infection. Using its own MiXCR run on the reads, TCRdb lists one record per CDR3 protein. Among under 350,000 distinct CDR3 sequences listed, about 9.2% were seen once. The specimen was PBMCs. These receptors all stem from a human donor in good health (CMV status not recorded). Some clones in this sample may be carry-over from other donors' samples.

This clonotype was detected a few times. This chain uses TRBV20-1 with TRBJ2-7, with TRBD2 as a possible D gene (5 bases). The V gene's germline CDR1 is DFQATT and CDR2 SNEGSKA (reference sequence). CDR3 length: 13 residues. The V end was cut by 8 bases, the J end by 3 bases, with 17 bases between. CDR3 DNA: TGCAGTTGTTATAGCGAGACTTACTACGAGCAGTACTTC. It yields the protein CSCYSETYYEQYF.

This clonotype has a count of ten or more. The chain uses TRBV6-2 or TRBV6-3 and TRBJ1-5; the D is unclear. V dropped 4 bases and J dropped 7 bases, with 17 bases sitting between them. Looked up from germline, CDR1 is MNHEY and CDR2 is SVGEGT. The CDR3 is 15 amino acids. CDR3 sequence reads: CASSLEGSDLQPQHF. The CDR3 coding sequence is TGTGCCAGCAGTTTGGAGGGCTCGGATTTACAGCCCCAGCATTTT.

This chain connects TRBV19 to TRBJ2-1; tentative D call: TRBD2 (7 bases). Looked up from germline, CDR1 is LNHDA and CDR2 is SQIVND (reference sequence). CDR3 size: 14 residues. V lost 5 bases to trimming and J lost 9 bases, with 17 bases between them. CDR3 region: CASSWAGAAVEQFF. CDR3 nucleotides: TGTGCCAGTAGTTGGGCGGGGGCCGCGGTTGAGCAGTTCTTC. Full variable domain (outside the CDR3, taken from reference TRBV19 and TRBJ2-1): DGGITQSPKYLFRKEGQNVTLSCEQNLNHDAMYWYRQDPGQGLRLIYYSQIVNDFQKGDIAEGYSVSREKKESFPLTVTSAQKNPTAFYLCASSWAGAAVEQFFGPGTRLTVL.

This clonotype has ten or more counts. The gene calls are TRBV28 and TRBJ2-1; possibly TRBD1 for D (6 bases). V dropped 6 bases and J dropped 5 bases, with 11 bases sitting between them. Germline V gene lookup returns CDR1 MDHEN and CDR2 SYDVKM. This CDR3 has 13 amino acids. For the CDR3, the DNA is TGTGCCAGCAGGTTCGGACAGAACAATGAGCAGTTCTTC. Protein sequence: CASRFGQNNEQFF.

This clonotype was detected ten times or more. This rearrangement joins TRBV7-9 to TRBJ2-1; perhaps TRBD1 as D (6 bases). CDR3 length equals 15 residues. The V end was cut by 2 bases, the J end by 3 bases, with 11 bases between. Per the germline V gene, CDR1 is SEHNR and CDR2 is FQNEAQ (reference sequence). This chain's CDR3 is CASSLPKQGYNEQFF. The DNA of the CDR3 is TGTGCCAGCAGCTTACCTAAACAGGGCTACAATGAGCAGTTCTTC.

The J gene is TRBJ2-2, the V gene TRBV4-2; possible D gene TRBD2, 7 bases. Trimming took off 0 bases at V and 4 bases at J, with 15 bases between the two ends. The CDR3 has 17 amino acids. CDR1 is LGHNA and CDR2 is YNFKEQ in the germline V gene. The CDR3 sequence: CASSQDSRGASTGELFF. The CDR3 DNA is TGTGCCAGCAGCCAAGATTCCCGGGGGGCCTCCACCGGGGAGCTGTTTTTT.

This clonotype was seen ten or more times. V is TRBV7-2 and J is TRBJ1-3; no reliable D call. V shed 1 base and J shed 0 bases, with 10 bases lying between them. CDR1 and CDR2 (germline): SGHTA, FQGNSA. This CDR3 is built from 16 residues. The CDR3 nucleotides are TGTGCCAGCAGCTTAGGGCAGCCAACCTCTGGAAACACCATATATTTT. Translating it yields CASSLGQPTSGNTIYF.

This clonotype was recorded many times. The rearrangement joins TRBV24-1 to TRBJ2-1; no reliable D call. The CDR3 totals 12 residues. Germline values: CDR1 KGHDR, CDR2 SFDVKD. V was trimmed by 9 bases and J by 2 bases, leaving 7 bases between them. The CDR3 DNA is TGTGCCACCTCAACAGCCTACAATGAGCAGTTCTTC. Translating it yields CATSTAYNEQFF.

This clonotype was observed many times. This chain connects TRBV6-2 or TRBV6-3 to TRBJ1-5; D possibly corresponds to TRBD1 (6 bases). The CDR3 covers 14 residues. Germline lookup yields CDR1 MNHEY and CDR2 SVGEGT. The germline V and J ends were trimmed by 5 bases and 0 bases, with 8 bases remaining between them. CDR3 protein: CASSPDSSNQPQHF. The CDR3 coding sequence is TGTGCCAGCAGTCCGGACAGTAGCAATCAGCCCCAGCATTTT.

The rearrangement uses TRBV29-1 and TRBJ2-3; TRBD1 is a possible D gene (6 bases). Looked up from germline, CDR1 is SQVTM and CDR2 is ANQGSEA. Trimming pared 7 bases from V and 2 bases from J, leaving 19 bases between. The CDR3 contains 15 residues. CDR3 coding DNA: TGCAGCGCCCCCGGTAGGGGACATACCACAGATACGCAGTATTTT. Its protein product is CSAPGRGHTTDTQYF.

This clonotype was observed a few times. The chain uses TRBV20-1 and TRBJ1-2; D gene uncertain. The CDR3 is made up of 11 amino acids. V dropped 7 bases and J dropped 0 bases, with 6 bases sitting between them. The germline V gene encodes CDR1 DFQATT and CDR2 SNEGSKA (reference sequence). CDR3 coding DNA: TGCAGTGTCCCTTCTAACTATGGCTACACCTTC. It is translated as CSVPSNYGYTF.

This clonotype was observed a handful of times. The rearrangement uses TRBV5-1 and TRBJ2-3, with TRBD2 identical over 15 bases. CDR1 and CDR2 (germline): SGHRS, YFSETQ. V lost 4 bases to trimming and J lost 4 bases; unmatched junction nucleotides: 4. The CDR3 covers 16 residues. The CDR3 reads CASSTRTSGGADTQYF. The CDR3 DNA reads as TGCGCCAGCAGCACCCGGACTAGCGGGGGGGCAGATACGCAGTATTTT. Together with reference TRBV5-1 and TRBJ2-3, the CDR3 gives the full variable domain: KAGVTQTPRYLIKTRGQQVTLSCSPISGHRSVSWYQQTPGQGLQFLFEYFSETQRNKGNFPGRFSGRQFSNSRSEMNVSTLELGDSALYLCASSTRTSGGADTQYFGPGTRLTVL.

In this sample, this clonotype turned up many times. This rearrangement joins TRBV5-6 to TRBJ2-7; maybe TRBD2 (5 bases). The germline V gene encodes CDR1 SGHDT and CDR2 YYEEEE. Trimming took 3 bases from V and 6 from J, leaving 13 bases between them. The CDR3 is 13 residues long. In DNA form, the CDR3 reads TGTGCCAGCAGCTCGTTGAATCGGGGCGAGCAGTACGTC. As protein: CASSSLNRGEQYV.

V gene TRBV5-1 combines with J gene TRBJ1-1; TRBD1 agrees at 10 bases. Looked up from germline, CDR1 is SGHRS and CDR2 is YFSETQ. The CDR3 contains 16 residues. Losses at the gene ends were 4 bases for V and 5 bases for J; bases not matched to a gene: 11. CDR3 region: CASSPVGQGDYTEAFF. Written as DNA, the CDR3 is TGCGCCAGCAGCCCGGTTGGACAGGGGGATTATACTGAAGCTTTCTTT.

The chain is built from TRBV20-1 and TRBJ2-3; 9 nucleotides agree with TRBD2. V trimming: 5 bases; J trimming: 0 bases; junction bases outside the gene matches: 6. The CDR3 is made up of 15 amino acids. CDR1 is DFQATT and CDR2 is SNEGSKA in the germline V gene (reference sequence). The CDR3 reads CSAGIAGVSTDTQYF. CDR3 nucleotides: TGCAGTGCTGGGATAGCGGGGGTGAGCACAGATACGCAGTATTTT.

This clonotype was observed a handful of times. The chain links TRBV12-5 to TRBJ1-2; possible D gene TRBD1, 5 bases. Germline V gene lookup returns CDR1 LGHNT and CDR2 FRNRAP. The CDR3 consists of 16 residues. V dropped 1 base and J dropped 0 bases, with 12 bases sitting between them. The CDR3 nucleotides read TGTGCTAGTGGTTTGGGTCGCAGGGCAGCTAACTATGGCTACACCTTC. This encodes CASGLGRRAANYGYTF.

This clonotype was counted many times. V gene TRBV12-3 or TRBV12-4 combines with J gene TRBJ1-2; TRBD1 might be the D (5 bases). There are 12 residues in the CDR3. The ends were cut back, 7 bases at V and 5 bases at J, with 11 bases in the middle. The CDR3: CASTPEGYGYTF. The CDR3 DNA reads TGTGCCAGCACCCCCGAGGGGTATGGCTACACCTTC.

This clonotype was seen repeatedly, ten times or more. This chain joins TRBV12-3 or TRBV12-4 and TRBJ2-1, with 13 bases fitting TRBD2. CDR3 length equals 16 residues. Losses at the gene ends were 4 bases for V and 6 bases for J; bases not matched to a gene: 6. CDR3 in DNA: TGTGCCAGCAGTTCTAGGACTAGCGGGGGCCCCAATGAGCAGTTCTTC. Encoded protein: CASSSRTSGGPNEQFF.

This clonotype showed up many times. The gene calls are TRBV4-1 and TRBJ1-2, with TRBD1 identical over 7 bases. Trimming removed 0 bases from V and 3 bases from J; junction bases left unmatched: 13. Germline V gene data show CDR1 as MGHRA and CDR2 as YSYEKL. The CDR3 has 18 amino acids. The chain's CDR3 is CASSQDQGTTGRDYGYTF. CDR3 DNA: TGCGCCAGCAGCCAAGATCAGGGTACGACAGGGAGAGACTATGGCTACACCTTC.

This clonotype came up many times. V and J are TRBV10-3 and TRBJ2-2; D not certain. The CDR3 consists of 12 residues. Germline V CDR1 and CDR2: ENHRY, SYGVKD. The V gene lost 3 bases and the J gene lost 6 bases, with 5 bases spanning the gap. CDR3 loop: CAISERAGELFF. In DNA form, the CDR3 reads TGTGCCATCAGTGAACGGGCCGGGGAGCTGTTTTTT.

CDR3 amino acids: CASSERRQGVKGYTF. CDR3 in DNA: TGTGCCAGCAGTGAAAGGAGACAGGGGGTGAAGGGCTACACCTTC. The chain employs TRBV2 and TRBJ1-2, with 9 bases aligning to TRBD1. This CDR3 has 15 amino acids. The V segment lost 2 bases and the J segment 8 bases; nucleotides outside the gene matches: 9. Germline V CDR1 and CDR2: SNHLY, FYNNEI.

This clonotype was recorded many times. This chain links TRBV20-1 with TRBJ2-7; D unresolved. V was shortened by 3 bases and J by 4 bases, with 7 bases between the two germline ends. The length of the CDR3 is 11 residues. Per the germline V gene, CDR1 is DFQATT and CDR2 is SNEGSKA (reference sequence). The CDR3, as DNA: TGCAGTGCTAGTGGGGATTACGAGCAGTACTTC. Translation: CSASGDYEQYF.

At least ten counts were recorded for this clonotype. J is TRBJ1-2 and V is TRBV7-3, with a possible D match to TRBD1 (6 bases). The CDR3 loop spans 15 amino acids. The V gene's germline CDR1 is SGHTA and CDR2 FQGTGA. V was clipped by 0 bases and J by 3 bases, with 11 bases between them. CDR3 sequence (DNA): TGTGCCAGCAGCTTAACGTACAGGGAGGACTATGGCTACACCTTC. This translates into CASSLTYREDYGYTF.

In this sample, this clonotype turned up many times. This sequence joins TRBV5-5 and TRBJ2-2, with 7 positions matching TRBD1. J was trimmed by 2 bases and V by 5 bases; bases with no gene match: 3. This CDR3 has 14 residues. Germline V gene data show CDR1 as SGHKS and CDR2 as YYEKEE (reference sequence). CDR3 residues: CASRGDSNTGELFF. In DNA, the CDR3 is TGTGCCAGCAGAGGGGACAGTAACACCGGGGAGCTGTTTTTT.

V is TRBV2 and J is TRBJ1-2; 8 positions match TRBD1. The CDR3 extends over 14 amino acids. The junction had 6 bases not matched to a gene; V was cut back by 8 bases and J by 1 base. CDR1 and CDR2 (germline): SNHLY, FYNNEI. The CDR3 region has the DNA TGTGCCAGCCTCGGACAGGGCGGTAACTATGGCTACACCTTC. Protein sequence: CASLGQGGNYGYTF.

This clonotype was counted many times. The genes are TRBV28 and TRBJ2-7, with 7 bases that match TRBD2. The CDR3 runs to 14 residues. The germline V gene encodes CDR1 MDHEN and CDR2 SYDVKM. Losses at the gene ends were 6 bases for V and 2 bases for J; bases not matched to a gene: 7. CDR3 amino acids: CASSSGTVAYEQYV. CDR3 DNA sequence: TGTGCCAGCAGCAGCGGGACGGTGGCCTACGAGCAGTACGTC.

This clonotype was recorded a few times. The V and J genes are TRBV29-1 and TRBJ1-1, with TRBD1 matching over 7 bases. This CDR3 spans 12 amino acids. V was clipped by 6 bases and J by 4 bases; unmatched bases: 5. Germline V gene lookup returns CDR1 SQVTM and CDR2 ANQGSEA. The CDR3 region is CSVLRGLTEAFF. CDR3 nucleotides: TGCAGCGTCCTAAGGGGGCTCACTGAAGCTTTCTTT.